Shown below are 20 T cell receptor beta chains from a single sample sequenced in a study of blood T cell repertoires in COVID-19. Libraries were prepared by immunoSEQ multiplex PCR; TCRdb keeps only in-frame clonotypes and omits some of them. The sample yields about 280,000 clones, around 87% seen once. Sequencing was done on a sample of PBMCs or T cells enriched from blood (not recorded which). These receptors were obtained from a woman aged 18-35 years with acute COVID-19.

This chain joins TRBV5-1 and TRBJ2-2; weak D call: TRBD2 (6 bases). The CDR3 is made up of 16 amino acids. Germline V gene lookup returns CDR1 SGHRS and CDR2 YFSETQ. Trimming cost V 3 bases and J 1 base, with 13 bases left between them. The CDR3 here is CASSSGDGRNTGELFF. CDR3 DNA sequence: TGCGCCAGCAGCTCGGGGGACGGCAGGAACACCGGGGAGCTGTTTTTT.

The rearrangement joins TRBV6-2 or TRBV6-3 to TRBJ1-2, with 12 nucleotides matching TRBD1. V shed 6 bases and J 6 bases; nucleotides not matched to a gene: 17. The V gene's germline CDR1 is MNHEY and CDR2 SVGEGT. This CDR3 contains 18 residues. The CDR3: CASSPGAGTGGARNGYTF. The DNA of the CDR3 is TGTGCCAGCAGCCCCGGAGCCGGGACAGGGGGCGCAAGGAATGGCTACACCTTC.

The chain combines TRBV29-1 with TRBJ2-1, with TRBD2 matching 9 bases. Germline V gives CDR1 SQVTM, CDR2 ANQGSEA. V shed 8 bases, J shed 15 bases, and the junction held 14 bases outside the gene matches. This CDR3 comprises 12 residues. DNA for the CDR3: TGCAGCTTTGGGACTAGCTCCGGTCCCCCGTTCTTC. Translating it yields CSFGTSSGPPFF.

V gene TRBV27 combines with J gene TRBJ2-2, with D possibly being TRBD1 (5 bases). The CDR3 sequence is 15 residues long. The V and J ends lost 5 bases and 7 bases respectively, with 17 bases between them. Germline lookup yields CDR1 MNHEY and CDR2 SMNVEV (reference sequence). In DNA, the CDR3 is TGTGCCAGCAGTCACGGACAAAGGTCCTTCGGGGAGCTGTTTTTT. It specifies CASSHGQRSFGELFF.

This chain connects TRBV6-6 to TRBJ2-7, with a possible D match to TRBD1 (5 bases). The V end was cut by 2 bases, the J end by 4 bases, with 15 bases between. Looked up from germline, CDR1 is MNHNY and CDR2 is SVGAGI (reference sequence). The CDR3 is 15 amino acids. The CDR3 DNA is TGTGCCAGCAGTTACACGGCGGACACGAGGTACGAGCAGTACTTC. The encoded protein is CASSYTADTRYEQYF.

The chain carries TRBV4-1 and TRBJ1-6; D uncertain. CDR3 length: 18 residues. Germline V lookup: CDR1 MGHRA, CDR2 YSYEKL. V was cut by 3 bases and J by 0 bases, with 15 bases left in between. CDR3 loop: CASSHPTRESSYNSPLHF. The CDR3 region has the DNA TGCGCCAGCAGCCACCCCACAAGGGAGAGCTCCTATAATTCACCCCTCCACTTT.

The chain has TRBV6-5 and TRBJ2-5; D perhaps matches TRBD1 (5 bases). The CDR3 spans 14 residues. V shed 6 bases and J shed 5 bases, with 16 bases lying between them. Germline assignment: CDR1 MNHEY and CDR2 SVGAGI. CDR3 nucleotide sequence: TGTGCCAGCAGAATCGACAGTCTCCTGGAGACCCAGTACTTC. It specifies CASRIDSLLETQYF.

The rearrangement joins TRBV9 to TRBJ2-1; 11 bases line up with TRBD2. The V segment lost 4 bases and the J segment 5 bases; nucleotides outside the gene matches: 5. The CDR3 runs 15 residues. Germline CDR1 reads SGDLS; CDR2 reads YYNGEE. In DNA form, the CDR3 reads TGTGCCAGCAGCTTAACTAGCGGGAGACACAATGAGCAGTTCTTC. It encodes CASSLTSGRHNEQFF.

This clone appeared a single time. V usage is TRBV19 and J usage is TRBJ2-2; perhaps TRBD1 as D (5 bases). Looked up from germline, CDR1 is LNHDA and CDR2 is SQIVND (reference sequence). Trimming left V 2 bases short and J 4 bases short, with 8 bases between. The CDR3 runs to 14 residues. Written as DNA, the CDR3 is TGTGCCAGTAGTATACAGGGTTTCACCGGGGAGCTGTTTTTT. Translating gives CASSIQGFTGELFF.

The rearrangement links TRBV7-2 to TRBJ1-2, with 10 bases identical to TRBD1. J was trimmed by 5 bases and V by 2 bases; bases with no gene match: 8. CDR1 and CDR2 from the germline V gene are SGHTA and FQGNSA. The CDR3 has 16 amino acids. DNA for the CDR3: TGTGCCAGCAGCTTAAGAGGACAGGGGGATTTTTATGGCTACACCTTC. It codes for CASSLRGQGDFYGYTF.

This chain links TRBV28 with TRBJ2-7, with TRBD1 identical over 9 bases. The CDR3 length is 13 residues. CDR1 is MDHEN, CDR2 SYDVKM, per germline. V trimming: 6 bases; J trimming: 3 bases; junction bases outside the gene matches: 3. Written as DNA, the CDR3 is TGTGCCAGCAGCCGGGACAGGGTCTACGAGCAGTACTTC. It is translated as CASSRDRVYEQYF.

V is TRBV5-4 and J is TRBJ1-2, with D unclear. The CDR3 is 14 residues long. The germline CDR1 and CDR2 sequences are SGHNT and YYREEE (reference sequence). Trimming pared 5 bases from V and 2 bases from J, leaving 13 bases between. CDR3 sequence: CASRNIFTNYGYTF. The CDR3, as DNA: TGTGCCAGCAGGAACATATTTACGAACTATGGCTACACCTTC.

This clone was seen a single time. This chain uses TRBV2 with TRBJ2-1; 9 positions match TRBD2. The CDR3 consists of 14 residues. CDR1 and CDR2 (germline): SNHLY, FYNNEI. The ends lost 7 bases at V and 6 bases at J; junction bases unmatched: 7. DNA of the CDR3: TGTGCCAGCATACAGGGGACTAGCTTCAATGAGCAGTTCTTC. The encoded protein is CASIQGTSFNEQFF.

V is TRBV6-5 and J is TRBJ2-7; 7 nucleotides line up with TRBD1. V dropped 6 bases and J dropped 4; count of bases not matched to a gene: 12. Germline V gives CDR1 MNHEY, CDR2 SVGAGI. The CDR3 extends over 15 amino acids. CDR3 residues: CASSADRDPVYEQYF. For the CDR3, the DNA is TGTGCCAGCAGCGCCGACAGGGATCCTGTGTACGAGCAGTACTTC.

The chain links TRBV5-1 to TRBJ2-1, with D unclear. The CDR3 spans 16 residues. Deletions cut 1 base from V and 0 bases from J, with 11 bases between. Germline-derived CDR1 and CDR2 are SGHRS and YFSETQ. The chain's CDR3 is CASSLTPPSSYNEQFF. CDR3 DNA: TGCGCCAGCAGCTTGACACCCCCAAGCTCCTACAATGAGCAGTTCTTC.

DNA for the CDR3: TGTGCCAGCAGCTCTGTACAGGGGGCACGCCAGCCCCAGCATTTT. Encoded protein: CASSSVQGARQPQHF. The J gene is TRBJ1-5, the V gene TRBV7-2; 9 nucleotides agree with TRBD1. Germline lookup yields CDR1 SGHTA and CDR2 FQGNSA. J lost 7 bases, V lost 4 bases, and 8 bases had no gene match. This CDR3 spans 15 amino acids.

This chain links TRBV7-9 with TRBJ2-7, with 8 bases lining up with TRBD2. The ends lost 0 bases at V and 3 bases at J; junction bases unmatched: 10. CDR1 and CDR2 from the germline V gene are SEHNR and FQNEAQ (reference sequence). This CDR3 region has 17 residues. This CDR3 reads CASSLAGSGVRVYEQYF. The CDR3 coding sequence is TGTGCCAGCAGCTTAGCAGGTAGCGGGGTAAGGGTCTACGAGCAGTACTTC. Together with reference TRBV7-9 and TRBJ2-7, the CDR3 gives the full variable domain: DTGVSQNPRHKITKRGQNVTFRCDPISEHNRLYWYRQTLGQGPEFLTYFQNEAQLEKSRLLSDRFSAERPKGSFSTLEIQRTEQGDSAMYLCASSLAGSGVRVYEQYFGPGTRLTVT.

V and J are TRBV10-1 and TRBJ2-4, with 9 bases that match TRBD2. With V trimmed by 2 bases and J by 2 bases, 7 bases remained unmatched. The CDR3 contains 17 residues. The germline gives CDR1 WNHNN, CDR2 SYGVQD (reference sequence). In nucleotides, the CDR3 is TGCGCCAGCAGTGAGGGGCGGGAGGGCCCTCCCAAAAACATTCAGTACTTC. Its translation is CASSEGREGPPKNIQYF.

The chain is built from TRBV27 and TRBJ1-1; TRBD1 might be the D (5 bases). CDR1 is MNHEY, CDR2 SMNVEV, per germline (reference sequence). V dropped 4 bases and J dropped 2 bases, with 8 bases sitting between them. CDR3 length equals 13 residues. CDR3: CASSSTENTEAFF. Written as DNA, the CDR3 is TGTGCCAGCAGTTCGACAGAAAACACTGAAGCTTTCTTT.

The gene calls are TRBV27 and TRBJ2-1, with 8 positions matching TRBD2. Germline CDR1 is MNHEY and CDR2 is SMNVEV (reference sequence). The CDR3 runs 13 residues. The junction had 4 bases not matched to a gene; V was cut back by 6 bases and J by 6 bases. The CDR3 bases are TGTGCCAGCAGACCGGGGGGGCCCAATGAGCAGTTCTTC. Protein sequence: CASRPGGPNEQFF.